Following are 15 T cell receptor beta chains from one sample sequenced in a study of T-cell memory formation after mild COVID-19. TCRdb fed the 5' RACE reads into MiXCR, producing one record per CDR3 protein. The sample has a few hundred thousand distinct CDR3 sequences, approximately 9% seen once. Input material: PBMCs or a T cell subset sorted from them (not recorded which). The receptors derive from a man younger than 35 who had mild COVID-19 (a few samples of this study predate the infection). Cell type and time point are not known.

The chain recombines TRBV27 with TRBJ1-1, with D possibly TRBD1 on 5 matching bases. The germline V gene has CDR1 MNHEY and CDR2 SMNVEV (reference sequence). The CDR3 consists of 16 residues. V was clipped by 1 base and J by 4 bases, with 16 bases between them. The CDR3 reads CASSLFGAGLSTEAFF. The CDR3 DNA is TGTGCCAGCAGTTTATTCGGGGCAGGCTTGAGCACTGAAGCTTTCTTT.

The chain couples TRBV6-6 to TRBJ1-2; D gene unclear. Per germline, CDR1 MNHNY and CDR2 SVGAGI (reference sequence). V lost 6 bases and J 8 bases, leaving 7 bases between the germline ends. This CDR3 is 10 amino acids long. The CDR3 region is CASSFEGYTF. The CDR3 DNA follows: TGTGCCAGCAGCTTTGAGGGCTACACCTTC.

This clonotype was seen a handful of times. The rearrangement joins TRBV12-3 or TRBV12-4 to TRBJ2-2; D gene unclear. Trimming cost V 5 bases and J 1 base, with 11 bases left between them. The CDR3 sequence is 15 residues long. The CDR3 DNA reads as TGTGCCAGCAGTCGCCCTACAGTGAACACCGGGGAGCTGTTTTTT. Translated: CASSRPTVNTGELFF.

V usage is TRBV5-1 and J usage is TRBJ2-3; D remains unclear. CDR1 is SGHRS, CDR2 YFSETQ, per germline. V was cut by 0 bases and J by 5 bases, with 7 bases left in between. CDR3 length: 13 amino acids. CDR3: CASSLAPGDTQYF. The DNA of the CDR3 is TGCGCCAGCAGCTTGGCCCCCGGAGATACGCAGTATTTT. Based on the CDR3 plus reference TRBV5-1 and TRBJ2-3, the full variable domain is KAGVTQTPRYLIKTRGQQVTLSCSPISGHRSVSWYQQTPGQGLQFLFEYFSETQRNKGNFPGRFSGRQFSNSRSEMNVSTLELGDSALYLCASSLAPGDTQYFGPGTRLTVL.

This clonotype came up a few times. This rearrangement joins TRBV7-2 to TRBJ2-5; a weak D match, TRBD2 (7 bases). V was pared by 3 bases and J by 4 bases, with 12 bases between. CDR3 length equals 14 residues. The V gene's germline CDR1 is SGHTA and CDR2 FQGNSA. CDR3: CASSFQRGGETQYF. The CDR3 DNA is TGTGCCAGCAGCTTCCAAAGGGGGGGAGAGACCCAGTACTTC.

This clonotype was seen a handful of times. The rearrangement uses TRBV7-3 and TRBJ2-6; D is ambiguous. CDR3 length: 18 amino acids. The ends were cut back, 0 bases at V and 0 bases at J, with 12 bases in the middle. Germline CDR1 is SGHTA and CDR2 is FQGTGA. The CDR3 spells CASSLTQTYSSGANVLTF. In DNA, the CDR3 is TGTGCCAGCAGCTTAACACAGACGTACAGCTCTGGGGCCAACGTCCTGACTTTC.

There are a few counts of this clonotype. The chain uses TRBV20-1 and TRBJ2-1; TRBD1 matches at 8 bases. Germline V gene sequence: CDR1 DFQATT, CDR2 SNEGSKA (reference sequence). V gave up 6 bases and J gave up 10 bases; unmatched junction bases: 14. The CDR3 is made up of 14 amino acids. The CDR3 coding sequence is TGCAGTGCGAAGGACAGGGTGAACCTTAGGGAGCAGTTCTTC. Protein product: CSAKDRVNLREQFF.

The chain couples TRBV6-5 to TRBJ1-2; D is possibly TRBD1 (6 bases). CDR1 and CDR2 (germline): MNHEY, SVGAGI. There are 14 residues in the CDR3. Trimming took 7 bases from V and 1 from J, leaving 13 bases between them. CDR3 nucleotides: TGTGCCAGCACCCCGGGGGGCAATAACTATGGCTACACCTTC. Protein: CASTPGGNNYGYTF.

This clonotype has more than one count but fewer than ten. V gene TRBV5-1 combines with J gene TRBJ1-4, with D unresolved. The germline V gene encodes CDR1 SGHRS and CDR2 YFSETQ. V was shortened by 2 bases and J by 6 bases, with 8 bases between the two germline ends. The length of the CDR3 is 13 residues. The CDR3 loop reads CASSLDTDEKLFF. The CDR3 DNA reads TGCGCCAGCAGCTTAGACACGGATGAAAAACTGTTTTTT.

J is TRBJ2-1 and V is TRBV7-6; D is possibly TRBD2 (6 bases). The germline V and J ends were trimmed by 3 bases and 7 bases, with 10 bases remaining between them. CDR3 length: 13 residues. The V gene's germline CDR1 is SGHVS and CDR2 FNYEAQ. The DNA of the CDR3 is TGTGCCAGCAGCTTGGGACTCTCTAATGAGCAGTTCTTC. Amino acid sequence: CASSLGLSNEQFF.

This clonotype turned up a few times. The rearrangement links TRBV6-5 to TRBJ2-7; D call uncertain. Germline-derived CDR1 and CDR2 are MNHEY and SVGAGI. This CDR3 has 14 residues. Trimming removed 0 bases at V and 5 bases at J, with 11 bases between. The CDR3 nucleotides read TGTGCCAGCAGTTACTCTTTAGATACCAACGAGCAGTACTTC. It encodes CASSYSLDTNEQYF.

This clonotype was counted a few times. CDR3 sequence (DNA): TGCGCCAGCAGCTTGGCCGGGACTAGCGAGTACAATGAGCAGTTCTTC. Translated: CASSLAGTSEYNEQFF. V gene TRBV5-1 combines with J gene TRBJ2-1, with 10 bases lining up with TRBD2. The CDR3 has 16 amino acids. Trimming took 0 bases from V and 4 from J; bases not matched to a gene: 4. Germline CDR1 SGHRS, CDR2 YFSETQ.

This clonotype was picked up a small number of times. The chain links TRBV7-9 to TRBJ2-3; 11 bases agree with TRBD2. Germline values: CDR1 SEHNR, CDR2 FQNEAQ (reference sequence). Trimming at V came to 5 bases and at J to 4 bases, leaving 14 bases not matched to a gene. The length of the CDR3 is 18 residues. This CDR3 reads CASSLTLAGAQEPDTQYF. CDR3 sequence (DNA): TGTGCCAGCAGCCTCACACTAGCGGGGGCGCAGGAGCCAGATACGCAGTATTTT.

This chain joins TRBV4-1 and TRBJ2-2; TRBD1 is a possible D gene (7 bases). The CDR3 spans 16 residues. V was trimmed by 3 bases and J by 2 bases, leaving 13 bases between them. Per germline, CDR1 MGHRA and CDR2 YSYEKL. The CDR3 spells CASSQDRRGNTGELFF. The CDR3 nucleotides read TGCGCCAGCAGCCAGGACAGGCGGGGAAACACCGGGGAGCTGTTTTTT.

This clonotype has more than one count but fewer than ten. The chain combines TRBV20-1 with TRBJ2-2; 8 bases map to TRBD2. The V gene's germline CDR1 is DFQATT and CDR2 SNEGSKA (reference sequence). Trimming at V came to 5 bases and at J to 4 bases, leaving 6 bases not matched to a gene. The CDR3 covers 14 residues. CDR3 region: CSAGGTSATGELFF. The DNA for the CDR3 is TGCAGTGCTGGCGGGACTAGTGCCACCGGGGAGCTGTTTTTT.